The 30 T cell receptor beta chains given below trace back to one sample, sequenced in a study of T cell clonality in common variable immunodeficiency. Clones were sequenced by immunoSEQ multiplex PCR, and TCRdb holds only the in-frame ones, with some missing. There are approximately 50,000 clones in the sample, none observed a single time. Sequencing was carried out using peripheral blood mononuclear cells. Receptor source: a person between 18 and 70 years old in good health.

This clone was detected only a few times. Incomplete CDR3 DNA: TGTGCCAGCAGTGAAGGACAGGGAAAAGGCATT. Amino acids: CASSEGQGKGI. The full CDR3 protein is CASSEGQGKGIQYF. The V and J genes are TRBV25-1 and TRBJ2-4; 8 positions agree with TRBD1. Coverage ceases 3 residues before the CDR3 finishes, and the germline J gene fills in the end. CDR1 and CDR2 from the germline V gene are MGHDK and SYGVNS. The V segment lost 2 bases and the J segment 9 bases; nucleotides outside the gene matches: 6. This CDR3 has 14 amino acids.

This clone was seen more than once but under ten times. The CDR3 here is CASSQEGNQPQYF. CDR3 DNA, as far as it was read: TGTGCCAGTAGTCAGGAAGGCAATCAGCCG. The rearrangement joins TRBV19 to TRBJ2-3; D ambiguous. The read finishes 3 residues shy of the CDR3 end, and the germline J gene is used to complete it. The CDR3 runs to 13 residues. CDR1 and CDR2 (germline): LNHDA, SQIVND (reference sequence).

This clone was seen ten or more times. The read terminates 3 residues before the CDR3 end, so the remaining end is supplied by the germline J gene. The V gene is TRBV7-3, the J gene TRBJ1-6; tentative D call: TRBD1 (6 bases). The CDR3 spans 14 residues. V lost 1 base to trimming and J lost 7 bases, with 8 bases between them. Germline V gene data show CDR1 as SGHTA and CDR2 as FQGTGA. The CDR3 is CASSLKGTNSPLHF. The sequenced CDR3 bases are TGTGCCAGCAGCTTAAAGGGGACAAATTCACCC.

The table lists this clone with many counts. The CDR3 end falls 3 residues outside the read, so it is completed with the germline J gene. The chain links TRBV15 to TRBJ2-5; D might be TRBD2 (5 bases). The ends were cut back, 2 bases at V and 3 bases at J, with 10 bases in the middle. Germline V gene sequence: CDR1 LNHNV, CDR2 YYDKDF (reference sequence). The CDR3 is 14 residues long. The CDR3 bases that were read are TGTGCCACCAGCAGACGGCCGGGGAAAGAGACC. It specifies CATSRRPGKET. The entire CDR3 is CATSRRPGKETQYF.

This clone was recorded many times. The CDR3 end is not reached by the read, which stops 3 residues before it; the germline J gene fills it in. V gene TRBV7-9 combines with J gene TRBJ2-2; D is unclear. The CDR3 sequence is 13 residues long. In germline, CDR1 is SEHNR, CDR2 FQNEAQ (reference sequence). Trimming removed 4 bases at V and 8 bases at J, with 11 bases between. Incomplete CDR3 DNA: TGTGCCAGCAGCTCGGGTGAGACTGGGGAG. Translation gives CASSSGETGE. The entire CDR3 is CASSSGETGELFF.

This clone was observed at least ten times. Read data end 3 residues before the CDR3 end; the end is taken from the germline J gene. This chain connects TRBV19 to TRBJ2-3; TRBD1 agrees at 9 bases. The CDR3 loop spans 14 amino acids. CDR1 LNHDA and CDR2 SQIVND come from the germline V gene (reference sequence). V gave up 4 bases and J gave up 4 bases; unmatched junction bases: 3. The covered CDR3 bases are TGTGCCAGTAGTACCACAGGGGGCCCAGATACG. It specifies CASSTTGGPDT. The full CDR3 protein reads CASSTTGGPDTQYF.

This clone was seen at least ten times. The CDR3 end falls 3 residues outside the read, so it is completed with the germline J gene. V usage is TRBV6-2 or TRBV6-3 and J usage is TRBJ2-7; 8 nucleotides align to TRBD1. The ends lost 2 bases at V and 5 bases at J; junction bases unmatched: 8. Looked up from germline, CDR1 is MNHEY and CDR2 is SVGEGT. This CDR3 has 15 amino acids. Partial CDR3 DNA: TGTGCCAGCAGTTACGGTAACAGGGGGGTCGACGAG. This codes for CASSYGNRGVDE. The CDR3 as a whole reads CASSYGNRGVDEQYF.

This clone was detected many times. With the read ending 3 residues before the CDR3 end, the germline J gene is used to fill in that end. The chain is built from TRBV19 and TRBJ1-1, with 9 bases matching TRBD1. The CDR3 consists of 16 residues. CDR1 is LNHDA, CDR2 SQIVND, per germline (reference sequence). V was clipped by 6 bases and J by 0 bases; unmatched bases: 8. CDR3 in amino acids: CASSTDGQGLNTEAFF. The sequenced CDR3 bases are TGTGCCAGTAGCACAGACGGACAGGGGTTGAACACTGAA.

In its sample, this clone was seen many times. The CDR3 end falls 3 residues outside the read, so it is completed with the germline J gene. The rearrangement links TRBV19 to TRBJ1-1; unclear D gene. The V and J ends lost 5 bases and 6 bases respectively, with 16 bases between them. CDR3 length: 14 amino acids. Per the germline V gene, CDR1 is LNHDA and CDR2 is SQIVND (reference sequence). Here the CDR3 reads CASSSSGGTAEAFF. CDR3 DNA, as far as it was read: TGTGCCAGTAGTTCCTCGGGTGGAACGGCTGAA. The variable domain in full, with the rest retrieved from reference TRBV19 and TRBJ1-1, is DGGITQSPKYLFRKEGQNVTLSCEQNLNHDAMYWYRQDPGQGLRLIYYSQIVNDFQKGDIAEGYSVSREKKESFPLTVTSAQKNPTAFYLCASSSSGGTAEAFFGQGTRLTVV.

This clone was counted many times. Incomplete CDR3 DNA: TGTGCCAGCAGTGTACGGCAGGGAAAAGAGACC. Translated, it gives CASSVRQGKET. The complete CDR3 protein is CASSVRQGKETQYF. The V call is TRBV2, the J call TRBJ2-5, with a possible D match to TRBD1 (5 bases). The read ends 3 residues early relative to the CDR3; the germline J gene fills the gap. The germline V and J ends were trimmed by 4 bases and 3 bases, with 12 bases remaining between them. The length of the CDR3 is 14 residues. Germline V lookup: CDR1 SNHLY, CDR2 FYNNEI.

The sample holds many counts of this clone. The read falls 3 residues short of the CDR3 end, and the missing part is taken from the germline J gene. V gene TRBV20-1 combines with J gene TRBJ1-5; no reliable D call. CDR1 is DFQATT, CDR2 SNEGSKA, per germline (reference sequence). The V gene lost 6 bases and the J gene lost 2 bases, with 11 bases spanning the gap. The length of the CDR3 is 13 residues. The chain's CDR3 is CSAVGEGNQPQHF. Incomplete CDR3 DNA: TGCAGTGCGGTCGGGGAAGGCAATCAGCCC.

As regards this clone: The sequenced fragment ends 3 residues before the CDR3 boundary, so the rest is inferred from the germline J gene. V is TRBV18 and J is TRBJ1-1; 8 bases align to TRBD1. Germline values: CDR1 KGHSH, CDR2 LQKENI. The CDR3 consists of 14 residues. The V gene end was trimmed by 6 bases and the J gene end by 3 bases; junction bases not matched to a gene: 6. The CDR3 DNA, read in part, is TGTGCCAGCTCTGCCGGGACAGGATACACTGAA. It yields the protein CASSAGTGYTE. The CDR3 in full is CASSAGTGYTEAFF.

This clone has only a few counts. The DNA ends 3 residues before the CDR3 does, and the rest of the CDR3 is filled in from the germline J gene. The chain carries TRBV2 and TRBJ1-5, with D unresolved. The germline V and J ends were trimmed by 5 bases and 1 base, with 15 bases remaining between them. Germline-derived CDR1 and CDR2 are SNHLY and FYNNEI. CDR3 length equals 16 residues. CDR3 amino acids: CASSRGLTLSNQPQHF. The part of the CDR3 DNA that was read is TGTGCCAGCAGTCGTGGACTGACACTAAGCAATCAGCCC.

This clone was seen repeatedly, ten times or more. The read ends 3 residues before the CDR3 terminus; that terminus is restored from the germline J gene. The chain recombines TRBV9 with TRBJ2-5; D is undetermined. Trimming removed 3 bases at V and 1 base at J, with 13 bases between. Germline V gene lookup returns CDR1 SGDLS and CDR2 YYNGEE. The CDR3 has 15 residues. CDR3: CASSAFGSLQETQYF. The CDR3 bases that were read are TGTGCCAGCAGCGCTTTTGGCAGTCTCCAAGAGACC.

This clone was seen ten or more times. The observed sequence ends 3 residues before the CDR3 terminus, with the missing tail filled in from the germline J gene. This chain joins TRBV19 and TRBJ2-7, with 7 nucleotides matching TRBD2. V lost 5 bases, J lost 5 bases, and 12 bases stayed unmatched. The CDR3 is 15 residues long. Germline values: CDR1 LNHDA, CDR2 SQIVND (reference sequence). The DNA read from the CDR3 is TGTGCCAGTAGTGACCTAGCGGTTATTTCGCACGAG. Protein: CASSDLAVISHE. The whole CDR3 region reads CASSDLAVISHEQYF.

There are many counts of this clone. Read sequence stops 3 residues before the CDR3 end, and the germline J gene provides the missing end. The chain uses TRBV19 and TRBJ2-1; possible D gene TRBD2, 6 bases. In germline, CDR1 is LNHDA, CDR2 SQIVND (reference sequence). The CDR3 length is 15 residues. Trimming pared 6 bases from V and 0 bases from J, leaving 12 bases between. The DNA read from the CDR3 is TGTGCCAGTAGCCGGGACTCCAGCTCCTACAATGAG. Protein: CASSRDSSSYNE. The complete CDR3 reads CASSRDSSSYNEQFF.

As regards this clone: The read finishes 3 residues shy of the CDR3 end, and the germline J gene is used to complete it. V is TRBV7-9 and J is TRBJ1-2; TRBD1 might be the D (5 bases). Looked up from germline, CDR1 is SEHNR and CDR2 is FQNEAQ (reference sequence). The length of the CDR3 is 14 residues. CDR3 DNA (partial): TGTGCCAGCAGCGTGGGACTTGAACTATACGAC. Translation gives CASSVGLELYD. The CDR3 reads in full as CASSVGLELYDYTF.

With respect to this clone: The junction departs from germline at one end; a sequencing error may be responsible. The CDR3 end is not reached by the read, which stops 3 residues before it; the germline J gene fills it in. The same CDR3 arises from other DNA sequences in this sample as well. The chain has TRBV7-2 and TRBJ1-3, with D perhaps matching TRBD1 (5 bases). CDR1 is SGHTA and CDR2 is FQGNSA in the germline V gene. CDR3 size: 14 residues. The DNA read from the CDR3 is TGTGCCAGCAGCTTACTAGGGGTTGGAAACACA. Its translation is CASSLLGVGNT. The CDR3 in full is CASSLLGVGNTIYF. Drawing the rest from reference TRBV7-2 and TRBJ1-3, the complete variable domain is GAGVSQSPSNKVTEKGKDVELRCDPISGHTALYWYRQSLGQGLEFLIYFQGNSAPDKSGLPSDRFSAERTGGSVSTLTIQRTQQEDSAVYLCASSLLGVGNTIYFGEGSWLTVV.

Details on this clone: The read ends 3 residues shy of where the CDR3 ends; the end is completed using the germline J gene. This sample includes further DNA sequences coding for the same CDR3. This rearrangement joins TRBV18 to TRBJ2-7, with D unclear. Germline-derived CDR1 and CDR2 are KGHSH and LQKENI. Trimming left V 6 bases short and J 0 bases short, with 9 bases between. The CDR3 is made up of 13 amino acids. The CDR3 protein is CASSPSHSYEQYF. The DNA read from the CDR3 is TGTGCCAGCTCCCCAAGCCACTCCTACGAG.

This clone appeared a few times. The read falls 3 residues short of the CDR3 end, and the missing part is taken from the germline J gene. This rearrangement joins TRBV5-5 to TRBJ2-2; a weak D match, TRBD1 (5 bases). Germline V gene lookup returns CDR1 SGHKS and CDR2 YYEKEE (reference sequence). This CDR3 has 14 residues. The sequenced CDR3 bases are TGTGCCAGCAGCTCCAGGGTAATCGATGAAAAG. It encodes CASSSRVIDEK. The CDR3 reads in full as CASSSRVIDEKLFF.

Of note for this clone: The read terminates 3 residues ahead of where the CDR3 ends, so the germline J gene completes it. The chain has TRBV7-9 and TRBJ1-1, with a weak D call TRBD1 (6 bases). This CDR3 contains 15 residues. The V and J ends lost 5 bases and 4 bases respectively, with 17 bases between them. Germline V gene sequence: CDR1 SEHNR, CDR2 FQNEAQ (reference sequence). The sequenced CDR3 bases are TGTGCCAGCAGCCCTCCCAGGGGACGGTCCACTGAA. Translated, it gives CASSPPRGRSTE. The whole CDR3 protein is CASSPPRGRSTEAFF.

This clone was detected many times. This chain's CDR3 is CASSVAGHTGELFF. CDR3 DNA, as far as it was read: TGTGCCAGCAGCGTAGCAGGGCACACCGGGGAG. The chain joins TRBV9 to TRBJ2-2; tentatively, D is TRBD1 (5 bases). The read gets to within 3 residues of the CDR3 end, and the germline J gene fills in the rest. This CDR3 spans 14 amino acids. Germline assignment: CDR1 SGDLS and CDR2 YYNGEE. V was trimmed by 0 bases and J by 3 bases, leaving 6 bases between them.

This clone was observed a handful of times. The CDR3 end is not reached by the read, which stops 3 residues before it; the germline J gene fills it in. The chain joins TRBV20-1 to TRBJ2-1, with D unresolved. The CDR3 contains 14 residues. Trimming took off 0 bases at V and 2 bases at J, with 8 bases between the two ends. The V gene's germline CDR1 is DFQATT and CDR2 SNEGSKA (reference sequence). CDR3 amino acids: CSARDRMAYNEQFF. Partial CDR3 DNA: TGCAGTGCTAGAGATAGAATGGCCTACAATGAG.

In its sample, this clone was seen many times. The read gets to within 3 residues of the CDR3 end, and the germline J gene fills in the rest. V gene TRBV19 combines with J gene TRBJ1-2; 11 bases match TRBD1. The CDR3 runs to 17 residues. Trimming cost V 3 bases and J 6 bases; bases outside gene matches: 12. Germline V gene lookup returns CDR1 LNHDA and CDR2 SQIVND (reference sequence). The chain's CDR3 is CASSIGLGQGAGNGYTF. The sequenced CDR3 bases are TGTGCCAGTAGTATTGGCCTAGGACAGGGGGCAGGGAATGGC.

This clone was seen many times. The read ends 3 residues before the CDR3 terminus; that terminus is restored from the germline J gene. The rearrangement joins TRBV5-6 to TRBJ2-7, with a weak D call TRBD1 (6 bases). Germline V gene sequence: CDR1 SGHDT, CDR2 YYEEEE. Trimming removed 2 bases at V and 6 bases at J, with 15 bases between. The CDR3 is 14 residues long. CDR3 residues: CASSLGDTSTEQYF. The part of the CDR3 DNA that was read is TGTGCCAGCAGCTTAGGGGACACATCTACCGAG.

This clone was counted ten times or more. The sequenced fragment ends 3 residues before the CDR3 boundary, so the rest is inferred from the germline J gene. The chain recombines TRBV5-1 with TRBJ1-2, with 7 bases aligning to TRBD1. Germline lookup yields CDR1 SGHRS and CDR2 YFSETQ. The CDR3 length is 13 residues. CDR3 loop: CASQGSLNYGYTF. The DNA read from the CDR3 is TGCGCTTCACAGGGGAGCCTTAACTATGGC. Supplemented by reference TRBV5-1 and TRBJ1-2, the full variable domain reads KAGVTQTPRYLIKTRGQQVTLSCSPISGHRSVSWYQQTPGQGLQFLFEYFSETQRNKGNFPGRFSGRQFSNSRSEMNVSTLELGDSALYLCASQGSLNYGYTFGSGTRLTVV.

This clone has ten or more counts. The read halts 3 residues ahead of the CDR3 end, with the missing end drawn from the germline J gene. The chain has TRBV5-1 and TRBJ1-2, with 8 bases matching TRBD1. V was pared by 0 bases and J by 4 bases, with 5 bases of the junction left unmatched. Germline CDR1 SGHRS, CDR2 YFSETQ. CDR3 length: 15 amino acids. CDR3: CASSLGSTGVYGYTF. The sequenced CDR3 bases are TGCGCCAGCAGCTTGGGGTCGACAGGGGTCTATGGC.

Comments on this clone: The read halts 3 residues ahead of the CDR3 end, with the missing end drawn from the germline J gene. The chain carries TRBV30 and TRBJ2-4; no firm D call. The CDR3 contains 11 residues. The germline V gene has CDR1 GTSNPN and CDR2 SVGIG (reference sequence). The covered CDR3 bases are TGTGCCTGGAGTCTTAGCTATGGT. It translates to CAWSLSYG. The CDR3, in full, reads CAWSLSYGQYF. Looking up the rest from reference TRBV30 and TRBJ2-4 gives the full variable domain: SQTIHQWPATLVQPVGSPLSLECTVEGTSNPNLYWYRQAAGRGLQLLFYSVGIGQISSEVPQNLSASRPQDRQFILSSKKLLLSDSGFYLCAWSLSYGQYFGAGTRLSVL.

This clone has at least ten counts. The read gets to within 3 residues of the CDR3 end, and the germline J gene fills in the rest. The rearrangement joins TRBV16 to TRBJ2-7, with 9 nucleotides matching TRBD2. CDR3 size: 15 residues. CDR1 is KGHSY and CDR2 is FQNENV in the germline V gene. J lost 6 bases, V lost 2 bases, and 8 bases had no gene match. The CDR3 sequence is CASSQSGLAGSEQYF. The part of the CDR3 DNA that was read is TGTGCCAGCAGCCAAAGTGGGCTAGCGGGAAGCGAG.

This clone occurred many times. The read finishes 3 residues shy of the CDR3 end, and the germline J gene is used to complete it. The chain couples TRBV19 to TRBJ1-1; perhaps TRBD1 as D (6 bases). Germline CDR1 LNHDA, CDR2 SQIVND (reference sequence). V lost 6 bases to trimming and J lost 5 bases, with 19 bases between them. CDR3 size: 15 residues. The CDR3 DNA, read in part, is TGTGCCAGTAGGTTTTTCCCACAGGGAGGAACTGAA. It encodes CASRFFPQGGTE. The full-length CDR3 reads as CASRFFPQGGTEAFF.